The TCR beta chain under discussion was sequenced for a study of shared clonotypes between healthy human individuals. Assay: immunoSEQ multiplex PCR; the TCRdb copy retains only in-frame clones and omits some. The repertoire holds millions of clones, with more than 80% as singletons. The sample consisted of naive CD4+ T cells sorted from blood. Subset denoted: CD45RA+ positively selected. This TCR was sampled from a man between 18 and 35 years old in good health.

The CDR3, as DNA: TGCGCCAGCAGCCAGGGGACCCCGGCGGGTGGAAAACTGTTTTTT. As protein: CASSQGTPAGGKLFF. V is TRBV4-3 and J is TRBJ1-4; the D gene is possibly TRBD1 (5 bases). This CDR3 comprises 15 residues. V lost 3 bases and J lost 10, with 18 bases in between. Germline V gene sequence: CDR1 LGHNA, CDR2 YSLEER.